Listed below are T cell receptor beta chains from one sample, sequenced in a study of Ad26.COV2.S vaccination and SARS-CoV-2 variants. This table comes from immunoSEQ multiplex PCR, and its TCRdb copy is limited to in-frame clones, with some not included. The table shows hundreds of thousands of clones, with around 87% occurring only once. This specimen was peripheral blood, taken in a trial of Ad26.COV2.S vaccine versus placebo. All receptors derive from a person between 18 and 59 years old who received the Ad26.COV2.S COVID-19 vaccine or a placebo. CDR3s include the opening cysteine and the closing phenylalanine or tryptophan. D genes are given only for firm matches. Clone size is shown for a subset of rows, as once, few, many or a class of expanded clone.

>TRBD1|TRBV7-9|TRBJ1-1|.
TGTGCCAGCAGCTTAGCGCTGTCAGGGGGCTTGGGCACTGAAGCTTTCTTT
CASSLALSGGLGTEAFF
>.|TRBV3-1/TRBV3-2|TRBJ1-6|.
TGTGCCAGCAGCCAAGATCGTCTCTATTCACCCCTCCACTTT
CASSQDRLYSPLHF
>.|TRBV4-1|TRBJ1-1|.
TGCGCCAGCAGCCAATCAGGATACACTGAAGCTTTCTTT
CASSQSGYTEAFF
>.|TRBV9|TRBJ2-1|.
TGTGCCAGCAGCGTAATGGAGGAGACAGGTTACTACAATGAGCAGTTCTTC
CASSVMEETGYYNEQFF
>.|TRBV6-2/TRBV6-3|TRBJ2-7|.
TGTGCCAGCAGTTACCGGAGGGGGGGCGTCAACGAGCAGTACTTC
CASSYRRGGVNEQYF
>.|TRBV3-1/TRBV3-2|TRBJ1-3|.
TGTGCCAGCAGCCAAAACAGTGGGGGCTCTGGAAACACCATATATTTT
CASSQNSGGSGNTIYF
>TRBD1|TRBV7-9|TRBJ1-2|once
TGTGCCAGCAGCTTCGGGGACAGTCACTATGGCTACACCTTC
CASSFGDSHYGYTF
>TRBD2|TRBV6-2/TRBV6-3|TRBJ2-1|.
TGTGCCAGCAGCCCTACCCCTACTAGCGGCTCCTACAATGAGCAGTTCTTC
CASSPTPTSGSYNEQFF
>.|TRBV28|TRBJ1-1|.
TGTGCCAGCAGCCTCGGGGTTGCTGAAGCTTTCTTT
CASSLGVAEAFF
>TRBD2|TRBV11-2|TRBJ2-1|.
TGTGCCAGCAGCTTAAGACTAGCGGGCTCCTACAATGAGCAGTTCTTC
CASSLRLAGSYNEQFF